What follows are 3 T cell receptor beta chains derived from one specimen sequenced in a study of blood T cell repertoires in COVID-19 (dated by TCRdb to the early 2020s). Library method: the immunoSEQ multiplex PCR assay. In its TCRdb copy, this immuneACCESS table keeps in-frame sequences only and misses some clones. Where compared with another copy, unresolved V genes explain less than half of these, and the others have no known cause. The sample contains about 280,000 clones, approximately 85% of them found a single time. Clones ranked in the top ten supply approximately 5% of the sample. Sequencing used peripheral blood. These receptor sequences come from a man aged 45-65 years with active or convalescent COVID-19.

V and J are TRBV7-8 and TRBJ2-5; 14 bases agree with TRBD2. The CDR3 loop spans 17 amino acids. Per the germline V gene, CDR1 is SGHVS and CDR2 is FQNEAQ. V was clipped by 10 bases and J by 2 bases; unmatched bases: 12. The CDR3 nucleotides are TGTGCCACCCGACCGGGACTAGCGGGAGCTTATCAAGAGACCCAGTACTTC. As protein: CATRPGLAGAYQETQYF.

The CDR3 region is CASTLTLGVNEQFF. In DNA, the CDR3 is TGTGCCAGCACCCTCACATTAGGAGTGAATGAGCAGTTCTTC. The chain links TRBV2 to TRBJ2-1; D call uncertain. V was pared by 7 bases and J by 7 bases, with 17 bases between. CDR3 length: 14 amino acids. CDR1 and CDR2 from the germline V gene are SNHLY and FYNNEI.

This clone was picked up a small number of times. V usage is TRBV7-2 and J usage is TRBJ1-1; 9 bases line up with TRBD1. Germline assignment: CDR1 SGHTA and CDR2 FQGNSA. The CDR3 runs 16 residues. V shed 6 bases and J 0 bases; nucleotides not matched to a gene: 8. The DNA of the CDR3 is TGTGCCAGCAGTTCACCGGGACAGGGTTTGAACACTGAAGCTTTCTTT. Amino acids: CASSSPGQGLNTEAFF.